Below, one TCR beta chain is given with its context. These data come from a study of blood T cell repertoires in COVID-19. Study-level information: The United States, Italy and Spain provided the acute and convalescent COVID-19 samples. T cells, B-cell-depleted T cells, or PBMCs provided the cDNA or gDNA that served as material.

The V gene's germline CDR1 is MNHEY and CDR2 SVGEGT. The CDR3 runs 15 residues. The J segment lost 1 base and the V segment lost 4 bases, leaving 6 bases of the junction unmatched. Original analysis: Amplification with reference gene primers provided the estimates of nucleated cell counts. Some clones are missing from TCRdb's copy, which holds only in-frame ones; the method was immunoSEQ multiplex PCR. That table gives V, J and clone size, and the DNA gave D and trimming. The sample has about 220,000 clones, 84% seen once. Sequencing input: peripheral blood. The TCR originated in a man in his forties or fifties who had recovered from COVID-19. The chain employs TRBV6-2 or TRBV6-3 and TRBJ2-7; the match to TRBD2 covers 8 bases. The CDR3 region is CASSSLAGHSYEQYF. The CDR3, as DNA: TGTGCCAGCAGTTCTTTAGCGGGACATTCCTACGAGCAGTACTTC.